The sequence of this TCR beta chain was determined in a study of CD8 T cells in Susac syndrome. The CDR3 sequence is 14 residues long. The germline V and J ends were trimmed by 6 bases and 2 bases, with 15 bases remaining between them. CDR1 is SQVTM, CDR2 ANQGSEA, per germline. Comment on this clonotype: Its antigen is as yet unknown.

Random hexamers were used to reverse transcribe about 0.5 to 1 ug of RNA. TCRdb used MiXCR to reprocess the immunoSEQ multiplex PCR reads, holding one entry per CDR3 protein. The sample holds around 150,000 distinct CDR3 sequences, approximately 95% seen once. The study's findings and limits: Only a relatively small number of individuals were included in the TCR sequencing and HLA analysis.

The sequenced material came from CD4+ T cells from PBMCs. This chain joins TRBV29-1 and TRBJ2-3; TRBD2 is a possible D gene (5 bases). This sequence originates from a human donor with Susac syndrome. The CDR3 sequence: CSVASRHVTDTQYF. As DNA, the CDR3 is TGCAGCGTGGCTAGCCGACACGTCACAGATACGCAGTATTTT.